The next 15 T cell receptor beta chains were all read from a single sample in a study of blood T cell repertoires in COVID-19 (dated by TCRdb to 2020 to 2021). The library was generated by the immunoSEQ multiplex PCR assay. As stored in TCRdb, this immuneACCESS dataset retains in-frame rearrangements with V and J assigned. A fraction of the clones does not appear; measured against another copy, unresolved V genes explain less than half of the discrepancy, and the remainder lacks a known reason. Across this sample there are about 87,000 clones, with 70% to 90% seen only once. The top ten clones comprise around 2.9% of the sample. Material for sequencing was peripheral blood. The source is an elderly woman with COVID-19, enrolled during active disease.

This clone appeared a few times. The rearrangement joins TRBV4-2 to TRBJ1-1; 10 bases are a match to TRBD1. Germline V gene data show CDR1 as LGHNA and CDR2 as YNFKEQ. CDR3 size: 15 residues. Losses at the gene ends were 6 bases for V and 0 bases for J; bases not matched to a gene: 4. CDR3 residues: CASRGTGDMNTEAFF. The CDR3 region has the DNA TGTGCCAGCAGGGGGACAGGGGACATGAACACTGAAGCTTTCTTT.

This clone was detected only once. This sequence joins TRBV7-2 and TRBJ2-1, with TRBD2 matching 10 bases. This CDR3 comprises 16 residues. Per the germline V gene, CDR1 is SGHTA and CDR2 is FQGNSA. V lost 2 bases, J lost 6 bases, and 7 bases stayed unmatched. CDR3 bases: TGTGCCAGCAGCTTAAGGGCTTGGACTAGCGGCAATGAGCAGTTCTTC. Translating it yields CASSLRAWTSGNEQFF.

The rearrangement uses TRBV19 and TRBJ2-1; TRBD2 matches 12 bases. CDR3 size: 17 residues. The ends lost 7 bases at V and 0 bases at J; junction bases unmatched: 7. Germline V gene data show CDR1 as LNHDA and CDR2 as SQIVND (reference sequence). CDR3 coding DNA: TGTGCCAGTAAGGGACTAGCGGGCGTGAACTCCTACAATGAGCAGTTCTTC. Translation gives CASKGLAGVNSYNEQFF. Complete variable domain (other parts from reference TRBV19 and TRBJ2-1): DGGITQSPKYLFRKEGQNVTLSCEQNLNHDAMYWYRQDPGQGLRLIYYSQIVNDFQKGDIAEGYSVSREKKESFPLTVTSAQKNPTAFYLCASKGLAGVNSYNEQFFGPGTRLTVL.

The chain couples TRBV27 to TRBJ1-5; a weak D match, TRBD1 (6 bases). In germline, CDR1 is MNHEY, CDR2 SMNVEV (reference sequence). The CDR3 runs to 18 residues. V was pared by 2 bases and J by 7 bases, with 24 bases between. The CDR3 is CASSLTYPRQELVQPQHF. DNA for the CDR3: TGTGCCAGCAGTTTAACCTACCCTAGACAGGAACTGGTCCAGCCCCAGCATTTT.

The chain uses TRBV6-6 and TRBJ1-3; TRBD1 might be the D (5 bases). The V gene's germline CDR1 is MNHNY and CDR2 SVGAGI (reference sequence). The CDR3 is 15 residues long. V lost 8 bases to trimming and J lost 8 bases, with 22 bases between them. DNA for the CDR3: TGTGCCAGCCGCCGGGCACAGGCCGCCGTTGACACCATATATTTT. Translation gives CASRRAQAAVDTIYF.

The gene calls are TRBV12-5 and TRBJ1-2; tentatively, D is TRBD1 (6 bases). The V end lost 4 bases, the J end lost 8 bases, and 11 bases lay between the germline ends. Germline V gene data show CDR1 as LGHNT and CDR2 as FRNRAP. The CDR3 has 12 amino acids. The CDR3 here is CASGSGASGYTF. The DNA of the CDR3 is TGTGCTAGTGGTTCAGGGGCCTCCGGCTACACCTTC. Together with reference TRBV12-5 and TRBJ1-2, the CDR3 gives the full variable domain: DARVTQTPRHKVTEMGQEVTMRCQPILGHNTVFWYRQTMMQGLELLAYFRNRAPLDDSGMPKDRFSAEMPDATLATLKIQPSEPRDSAVYFCASGSGASGYTFGSGTRLTVV.

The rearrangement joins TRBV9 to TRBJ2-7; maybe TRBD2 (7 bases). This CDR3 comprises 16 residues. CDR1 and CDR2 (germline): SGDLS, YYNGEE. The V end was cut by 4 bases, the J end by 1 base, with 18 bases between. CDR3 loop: CASSRTRGGDSYEQYF. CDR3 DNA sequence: TGTGCCAGCAGCCGTACGAGGGGGGGCGATTCCTACGAGCAGTACTTC.

In nucleotides, the CDR3 is TGTGCCAGCAGCTTGGTGTTAGGCAGGCAAGAGACCCAGTACTTC. It encodes CASSLVLGRQETQYF. The chain carries TRBV5-6 and TRBJ2-5; no clear D. Trimming took 0 bases from V and 2 from J, leaving 11 bases between them. Germline V gene lookup returns CDR1 SGHDT and CDR2 YYEEEE. The CDR3 is made up of 15 amino acids.

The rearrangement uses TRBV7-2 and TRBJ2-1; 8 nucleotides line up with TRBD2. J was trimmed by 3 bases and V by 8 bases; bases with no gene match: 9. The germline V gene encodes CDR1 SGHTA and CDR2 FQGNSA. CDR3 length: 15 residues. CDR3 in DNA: TGTGCCAGCGGCGGGGGGACTACTTTCTACAATGAGCAGTTCTTC. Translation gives CASGGGTTFYNEQFF.

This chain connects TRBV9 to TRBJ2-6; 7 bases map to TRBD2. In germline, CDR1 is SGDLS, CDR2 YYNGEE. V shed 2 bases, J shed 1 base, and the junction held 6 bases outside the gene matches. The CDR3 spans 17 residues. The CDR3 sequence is CASSVAGVLSGANVLTF. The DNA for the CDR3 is TGTGCCAGCAGCGTTGCGGGGGTACTGTCTGGGGCCAACGTCCTGACTTTC.

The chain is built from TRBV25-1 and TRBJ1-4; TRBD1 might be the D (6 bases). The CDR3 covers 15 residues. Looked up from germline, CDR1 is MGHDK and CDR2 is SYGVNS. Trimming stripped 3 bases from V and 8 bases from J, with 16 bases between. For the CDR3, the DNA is TGTGCCAGCAGTGATTCCAGGGGCGCCGGAGAAAAACTGTTTTTT. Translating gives CASSDSRGAGEKLFF.

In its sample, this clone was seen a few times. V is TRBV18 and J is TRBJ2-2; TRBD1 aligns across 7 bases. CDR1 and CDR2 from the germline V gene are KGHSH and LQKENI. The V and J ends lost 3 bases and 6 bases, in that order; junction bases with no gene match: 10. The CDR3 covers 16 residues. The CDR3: CASSPDRAQGAGELFF. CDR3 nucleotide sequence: TGTGCCAGCTCACCCGACAGGGCCCAAGGAGCCGGGGAGCTGTTTTTT.

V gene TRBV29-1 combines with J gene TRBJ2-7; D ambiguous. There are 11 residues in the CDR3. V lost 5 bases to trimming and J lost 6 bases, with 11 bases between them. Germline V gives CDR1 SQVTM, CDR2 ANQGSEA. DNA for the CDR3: TGCAGCGTTTTCGCCCCCGGCGAGCAGTACTTC. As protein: CSVFAPGEQYF.

The CDR3 sequence: CASSSNRAGANVLTF. CDR3 DNA: TGTGCCAGTAGTTCAAACAGGGCTGGGGCCAACGTCCTGACTTTC. The rearrangement uses TRBV19 and TRBJ2-6; TRBD1 might be the D (6 bases). Germline CDR1 LNHDA, CDR2 SQIVND (reference sequence). V lost 5 bases to trimming and J lost 2 bases, with 10 bases between them. This CDR3 spans 15 amino acids. Full variable domain (outside the CDR3, taken from reference TRBV19 and TRBJ2-6): DGGITQSPKYLFRKEGQNVTLSCEQNLNHDAMYWYRQDPGQGLRLIYYSQIVNDFQKGDIAEGYSVSREKKESFPLTVTSAQKNPTAFYLCASSSNRAGANVLTFGAGSRLTVL.

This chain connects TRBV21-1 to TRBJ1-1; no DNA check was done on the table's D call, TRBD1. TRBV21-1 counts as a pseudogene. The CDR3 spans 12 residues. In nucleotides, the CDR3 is TGTGCCGATCGATCAGGGGAGACTGAAGCTTTCTTT. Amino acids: CADRSGETEAFF.